This entry concerns a single T cell receptor beta chain. Its antigen is as yet unknown. This record comes from a study of T cells in Graves' hyperthyroidism and ophthalmopathy. Study-wide findings and caveats: Also found in blood were most expanded thyroid clonotypes above 0.001.

From germline, CDR1 is MNHNY and CDR2 SVGAGI (reference sequence). This CDR3 is built from 11 residues. Trimming shortened V by 8 bases and J by 5 bases, and 10 bases separated the two germline ends. The authors deemed Graves' hyperthyroidism stable absent ophthalmopathy progression within 18 months. Newly diagnosed patients aged 18 to 65 had hyperthyroidism of under 2 months' duration. Diagnostic decisions used clinical symptoms, serum thyroxine and TRAb, thyroid ultrasound and orbital computed tomography. Authors of the study amplified TCR beta CDR3 regions from RNA transcripts. HTBI primers were employed in a first-round RT-PCR of the TCR CDR3. TCRdb itself ran the multiplex PCR reads through MiXCR, one entry per CDR3 protein. The table includes roughly 580,000 distinct CDR3 sequences, 46% detected once.

This clonotype was obtained from a woman under 30 with Graves' hyperthyroidism. Material: peripheral blood or thyroid tissue (not recorded which). The chain employs TRBV6-6 and TRBJ2-7; D possibly uses TRBD1 or TRBD2 (5 bases each). CDR3 in amino acids: CASGGRHEQYF. DNA of the CDR3: TGTGCCAGCGGGGGTCGCCACGAGCAGTACTTC.